The 32 T cell receptor beta chains in this list originate from one sample, sequenced in a study of early T cells in non-severe SARS-CoV-2 infection. Each CDR3 protein is one row after TCRdb ran MiXCR on the 5' RACE reads. The repertoire includes 90,000 to 130,000 distinct CDR3 sequences, around an eighth of them detected once, and less than 3.5% sits in the top ten. The sequenced sample consisted of whole blood. These receptors all stem from an adult who was a healthcare worker with PCR-confirmed SARS-CoV-2 infection or an uninfected control (not recorded which).

The sample holds a few counts of this clonotype. This rearrangement joins TRBV6-2 or TRBV6-3 to TRBJ1-5; D is uncertain. The CDR3 spans 13 residues. The germline V and J ends were trimmed by 5 bases and 1 base, with 6 bases remaining between them. Germline-derived CDR1 and CDR2 are MNHEY and SVGEGT. The CDR3 spells CASSPTSNQPQHF. DNA for the CDR3: TGTGCCAGCAGTCCGACCAGCAATCAGCCCCAGCATTTT.

This clonotype was detected many times. This chain uses TRBV27 with TRBJ1-1; D is ambiguous. Trimming stripped 6 bases from V and 2 bases from J, with 7 bases between. CDR1 is MNHEY, CDR2 SMNVEV, per germline (reference sequence). The CDR3 loop spans 12 amino acids. The CDR3 region is CASSSPNTEAFF. The CDR3 DNA sequence: TGTGCCAGCAGCTCCCCCAACACTGAAGCTTTCTTT.

The chain links TRBV20-1 to TRBJ1-5; no clear D. The CDR3 is 13 amino acids. Germline CDR1 reads DFQATT; CDR2 reads SNEGSKA (reference sequence). V was trimmed by 2 bases and J by 0 bases, leaving 5 bases between them. The CDR3 region is CSARKISNQPQHF. CDR3 DNA: TGCAGTGCTAGAAAGATTAGCAATCAGCCCCAGCATTTT.

The sample holds a few counts of this clonotype. This chain links TRBV5-1 with TRBJ1-1; TRBD1 is a possible D gene (5 bases). V was clipped by 9 bases and J by 0 bases, with 15 bases between them. Germline V lookup: CDR1 SGHRS, CDR2 YFSETQ. CDR3 length equals 14 residues. CDR3 region: CATAQGTMNTEAFF. CDR3 coding DNA: TGCGCCACCGCGCAGGGTACCATGAACACTGAAGCTTTCTTT.

This clonotype was seen repeatedly, ten times or more. The chain joins TRBV10-3 to TRBJ2-7, with TRBD2 identical over 7 bases. The CDR3 totals 11 residues. Germline loops: CDR1 ENHRY, CDR2 SYGVKD. V was clipped by 11 bases and J by 3 bases; unmatched bases: 4. Written as DNA, the CDR3 is TGTGCCGCTGGGGGGGGCTACGAGCAGTACTTC. This gives the protein CAAGGGYEQYF.

This clonotype appeared a few times. This chain connects TRBV20-1 to TRBJ1-1; D unresolved. CDR3 length equals 14 residues. The V gene's germline CDR1 is DFQATT and CDR2 SNEGSKA (reference sequence). The V gene lost 2 bases and the J gene lost 8 bases, with 18 bases spanning the gap. CDR3 region: CSARNPTQGMEAFF. In DNA, the CDR3 is TGCAGTGCTAGAAACCCCACCCAAGGGATGGAAGCTTTCTTT.

In its sample, this clonotype was seen a few times. This chain joins TRBV5-6 and TRBJ1-1; a weak D match, TRBD1 (5 bases). V was shortened by 6 bases and J by 0 bases, with 21 bases between the two germline ends. The germline V gene has CDR1 SGHDT and CDR2 YYEEEE. The CDR3 covers 17 residues. The chain's CDR3 is CASTPEPDREVNTEAFF. As DNA, the CDR3 is TGTGCCAGCACCCCAGAACCCGACAGAGAAGTGAACACTGAAGCTTTCTTT. Combining the CDR3 with reference TRBV5-6 and TRBJ1-1 gives the whole variable domain DAGVTQSPTHLIKTRGQQVTLRCSPKSGHDTVSWYQQALGQGPQFIFQYYEEEERQRGNFPDRFSGHQFPNYSSELNVNALLLGDSALYLCASTPEPDREVNTEAFFGQGTRLTVV.

This clonotype has at least ten counts. The rearrangement uses TRBV21-1 and TRBJ1-1; the D segment call TRBD1 is taken from the table without a DNA check. TRBV21-1 is noted as a pseudogene. The CDR3 is 19 residues long. CDR3 bases: TGTGCCAGCAGCTCGTGGGTCATAGGGGTGACAGGGGGTATGGCTGAAGCTTTCTTT. Encoded protein: CASSSWVIGVTGGMAEAFF.

The chain joins TRBV11-2 to TRBJ2-2, with 7 positions matching TRBD1. Losses at the gene ends were 6 bases for V and 4 bases for J; bases not matched to a gene: 8. Germline-derived CDR1 and CDR2 are SGHAT and FQNNGV. The CDR3 is made up of 15 amino acids. The CDR3 sequence: CASSTGAWGTGELFF. In DNA form, the CDR3 reads TGTGCCAGCAGTACAGGGGCCTGGGGCACCGGGGAGCTGTTTTTT.

The J gene is TRBJ2-1, the V gene TRBV7-3; D unclear. V gave up 2 bases and J gave up 6 bases, with 11 bases separating them. CDR3 size: 14 residues. The germline V gene has CDR1 SGHTA and CDR2 FQGTGA. The CDR3 DNA is TGTGCCAGCAGCTTAGACCCTTCGGGCAATGAGCAGTTCTTC. Translated, it gives CASSLDPSGNEQFF.

This clonotype was recorded a few times. This chain links TRBV6-4 with TRBJ2-3; no definite D call. This CDR3 has 14 amino acids. Germline V lookup: CDR1 MRHNA, CDR2 SNTAGT. V lost 2 bases and J 1 base, leaving 7 bases between the germline ends. The CDR3 sequence is CASSDDRRTDTQYF. CDR3 in DNA: TGTGCCAGCAGTGACGACCGACGCACAGATACGCAGTATTTT.

As for this clonotype: Germline is not matched at one junction end, which may reflect a read error. This chain uses TRBV7-8 with TRBJ2-5; D not resolved. The CDR3 is 13 residues long. Germline CDR1 SGHVS, CDR2 FQNEAQ. The CDR3 DNA is TGTGTCAGCAGCCCTCAGGTCGAAGGGACCCAGTACTTC. As protein: CVSSPQVEGTQYF. The full variable domain, rest sourced from reference TRBV7-8 and TRBJ2-5, is GAGVSQSPRYKVAKRGQDVALRCDPISGHVSLFWYQQALGQGPEFLTYFQNEAQLDKSGLPSDRFFAERPEGSVSTLKIQRTQQEDSAVYLCVSSPQVEGTQYFGPGTRLLVL.

This clonotype was counted ten times or more. The chain is built from TRBV4-1 and TRBJ2-5, with a possible D match to TRBD2 (6 bases). The CDR3 runs 16 residues. V lost 0 bases, J lost 2 bases, and 13 bases lay in between. Germline V gene data show CDR1 as MGHRA and CDR2 as YSYEKL. CDR3 sequence (DNA): TGCGCCAGCAGCCAAGAGTGGGACTGGGTTCAAGAGACCCAGTACTTC. Its protein is CASSQEWDWVQETQYF.

The gene calls are TRBV9 and TRBJ1-3, with 9 bases lining up with TRBD1. After removal of 1 base from V and 12 bases from J, the junction contained 11 bases not matched to a gene. The CDR3 extends over 15 amino acids. The germline V gene encodes CDR1 SGDLS and CDR2 YYNGEE. This chain's CDR3 is CASSVTGTGTERIYF. CDR3 nucleotide sequence: TGTGCCAGCAGCGTAACCGGGACAGGGACAGAGCGCATATATTTT.

The sample holds a few counts of this clonotype. CDR3: CASSNDGTAALYGYTF. The DNA for the CDR3 is TGTGCCAGCAGCAACGATGGCACCGCCGCCCTTTATGGCTACACCTTC. The rearrangement uses TRBV21-1 and TRBJ1-2; the DNA was not compared with TRBD1, the D call given in the table. TRBV21-1 corresponds to a pseudogene. CDR3 length: 16 amino acids.

Many counts were recorded for this clonotype. V is TRBV5-5 and J is TRBJ1-6; the D is unclear. Trimming cost V 4 bases and J 8 bases, with 13 bases left between them. The CDR3 is 14 residues long. Germline V CDR1 and CDR2: SGHKS, YYEKEE (reference sequence). The CDR3: CASSLLTSDSPLHF. CDR3 bases: TGTGCCAGCAGCCTTCTCACATCGGATTCACCCCTCCACTTT. Drawing the rest from reference TRBV5-5 and TRBJ1-6, the complete variable domain is DAGVTQSPTHLIKTRGQQVTLRCSPISGHKSVSWYQQVLGQGPQFIFQYYEKEERGRGNFPDRFSARQFPNYSSELNVNALLLGDSALYLCASSLLTSDSPLHFGNGTRLTVT.

Here the CDR3 DNA reads TGTGCCAGCAGGGGTGGGTACGAGCAGTACTTC. Amino acids: CASRGGYEQYF. J is TRBJ2-7 and V is TRBV7-9; D is unclear. Trimming took off 6 bases at V and 4 bases at J, with 7 bases between the two ends. This CDR3 spans 11 amino acids. Germline CDR1 is SEHNR and CDR2 is FQNEAQ (reference sequence).

This clonotype was counted ten times or more. The rearrangement links TRBV5-1 to TRBJ1-1; no firm D call. There are 15 residues in the CDR3. Trimming removed 4 bases from V and 0 bases from J, with 13 bases in between. Germline V CDR1 and CDR2: SGHRS, YFSETQ. Written as DNA, the CDR3 is TGCGCCAGCAGCAGGAGACGAAGCCTGAACACTGAAGCTTTCTTT. It is translated as CASSRRRSLNTEAFF. The full variable domain, completed using reference TRBV5-1 and TRBJ1-1, is KAGVTQTPRYLIKTRGQQVTLSCSPISGHRSVSWYQQTPGQGLQFLFEYFSETQRNKGNFPGRFSGRQFSNSRSEMNVSTLELGDSALYLCASSRRRSLNTEAFFGQGTRLTVV.

This clonotype has just a few counts. The gene calls are TRBV12-2 and TRBJ2-7. TRBV12-2 is a listed pseudogene. CDR3 size: 13 residues. Written as DNA, the CDR3 is TGTGCAAGTCGCTTAGGGCAACCCTACGAGCAGTACTTC. Protein sequence: CASRLGQPYEQYF.

This chain uses TRBV19 with TRBJ2-1; TRBD1 might be the D (6 bases). Deletions cut 5 bases from V and 2 bases from J, with 13 bases between. The CDR3 totals 15 residues. CDR1 LNHDA and CDR2 SQIVND come from the germline V gene (reference sequence). The CDR3 DNA reads TGTGCCAGTAGTGTACAGGGTGAGGCCTACAATGAGCAGTTCTTC. It translates to CASSVQGEAYNEQFF.

This clonotype came up many times. This chain connects TRBV11-2 to TRBJ2-5; D may be TRBD1 or TRBD2 (5 bases each). CDR1 is SGHAT, CDR2 FQNNGV, per germline. V gave up 6 bases and J gave up 5 bases, with 16 bases separating them. CDR3 size: 14 residues. CDR3 nucleotides: TGTGCCAGCAGGCCCCCGGGACGGATGGAGACCCAGTACTTC. Protein: CASRPPGRMETQYF.

The chain couples TRBV9 to TRBJ1-6; no reliable D call. V was shortened by 0 bases and J by 7 bases, with 8 bases between the two germline ends. This CDR3 spans 14 amino acids. Looked up from germline, CDR1 is SGDLS and CDR2 is YYNGEE. CDR3 DNA: TGTGCCAGCAGCGTAGCTGGGAGGAATTCACCCCTCCACTTT. It yields the protein CASSVAGRNSPLHF.

A remark on this clonotype: Since the CDR3 does not end with the conserved phenylalanine or tryptophan, this likely comes from a read error. For the CDR3, the DNA is TGTGCCAGCAACCACGCGGGACAGGGTAACTATGGCTACACCCTC. This translates into CASNHAGQGNYGYTL. The chain has TRBV6-6 and TRBJ1-2; the match to TRBD1 covers 9 bases. Losses at the gene ends were 7 bases for V and 1 base for J; bases not matched to a gene: 7. Germline V gives CDR1 MNHNY, CDR2 SVGAGI (reference sequence). The CDR3 covers 15 residues.

This clonotype was counted between two and nine times. This rearrangement joins TRBV29-1 to TRBJ1-1, with a tentative D call TRBD1 (6 bases). Germline V CDR1 and CDR2: SQVTM, ANQGSEA. The CDR3 is 15 amino acids. Between the trimmed V and J ends, which lost 1 base and 0 bases, there was a span of 12 bases. DNA for the CDR3: TGCAGCGTTGAAGTATGGACAGCCCTGAACACTGAAGCTTTCTTT. This sequence encodes CSVEVWTALNTEAFF. Variable domain in full (rest from reference TRBV29-1 and TRBJ1-1): SAVISQKPSRDICQRGTSLTIQCQVDSQVTMMFWYRQQPGQSLTLIATANQGSEATYESGFVIDKFPISRPNLTFSTLTVSNMSPEDSSIYLCSVEVWTALNTEAFFGQGTRLTVV.

The chain uses TRBV2 and TRBJ2-7; D perhaps matches TRBD2 (6 bases). The CDR3 runs 12 residues. The germline V and J ends were trimmed by 6 bases and 6 bases, with 12 bases remaining between them. From germline, CDR1 is SNHLY and CDR2 FYNNEI. The CDR3 loop is CASSGRLVEQYF. The DNA for the CDR3 is TGTGCCAGCAGCGGAAGACTAGTCGAGCAGTACTTC.

This clonotype has just a few counts. The junction differs from germline at one of its ends, possibly a read error. The rearrangement uses TRBV11-2 and TRBJ2-5; D remains unclear. The CDR3 runs 14 residues. The germline V gene encodes CDR1 SGHAT and CDR2 FQNNGV. This CDR3 is CASNLDPRVETQYF. The CDR3 bases are TGTGCCAGCAACTTAGACCCACGGGTAGAGACCCAGTACTTC.

This clonotype was counted many times. The CDR3 protein is CATSDSGRSNQPQHF. The CDR3 DNA reads as TGTGCCACCAGTGATTCAGGGAGGAGCAATCAGCCCCAGCATTTT. The gene calls are TRBV24-1 and TRBJ1-5; tentative D call: TRBD1 (5 bases). The germline gives CDR1 KGHDR, CDR2 SFDVKD. This CDR3 has 15 amino acids. V dropped 2 bases and J dropped 1 base, with 8 bases sitting between them.

This clonotype was seen repeatedly, ten times or more. The chain recombines TRBV11-2 with TRBJ2-7, with D tentatively TRBD1 (6 bases). The CDR3 consists of 14 residues. V dropped 5 bases and J dropped 3 bases, with 14 bases sitting between them. Germline-derived CDR1 and CDR2 are SGHAT and FQNNGV. The CDR3 DNA is TGTGCCAGCAGCCGTGCCGGGACAAACTACGAGCAGTACTTC. Residues: CASSRAGTNYEQYF.

This clonotype showed up many times. The gene calls are TRBV11-2 and TRBJ2-1; 10 bases agree with TRBD2. Germline V lookup: CDR1 SGHAT, CDR2 FQNNGV. V was clipped by 2 bases and J by 10 bases; unmatched bases: 14. There are 17 residues in the CDR3. CDR3 residues: CASSLQPWASGGSEQFF. The CDR3 nucleotides read TGTGCCAGCAGCTTACAACCTTGGGCTAGCGGGGGAAGCGAGCAGTTCTTC. The entire variable domain, with the rest obtained from reference TRBV11-2 and TRBJ2-1, is as follows: EAGVAQSPRYKIIEKRQSVAFWCNPISGHATLYWYQQILGQGPKLLIQFQNNGVVDDSQLPKDRFSAERLKGVDSTLKIQPAKLEDSAVYLCASSLQPWASGGSEQFFGPGTRLTVL.

This chain joins TRBV3-1 and TRBJ1-6; 9 bases fit TRBD1. Germline loops: CDR1 LGHDT, CDR2 YNNKEL (reference sequence). This CDR3 is 14 amino acids long. The trim removed 3 bases at V and 6 bases at J, leaving 0 bases unmatched. This CDR3 is CASSQGQGNSPLHF. The CDR3 region has the DNA TGTGCCAGCAGCCAGGGACAGGGTAATTCACCCCTCCACTTT.

Ten or more counts support this clonotype. V usage is TRBV20-1 and J usage is TRBJ2-7; D may be TRBD1 or TRBD2 (5 bases each). The CDR3 length is 15 residues. V was clipped by 3 bases and J by 1 base, with 16 bases between them. Germline V gene sequence: CDR1 DFQATT, CDR2 SNEGSKA (reference sequence). In DNA form, the CDR3 reads TGCAGTGCTAGGTCCCGGAGGACACCGTCCTACGAGCAGTACTTC. This codes for CSARSRRTPSYEQYF.

This clonotype showed up just a few times. The gene calls are TRBV27 and TRBJ1-3, with a tentative D call TRBD1 (5 bases). Germline V gene lookup returns CDR1 MNHEY and CDR2 SMNVEV (reference sequence). With 2 bases removed from V and 6 bases from J, the gap between germline ends came to 14 bases. The CDR3 is 15 residues long. The CDR3 bases are TGTGCCAGCAGTTTAGGAGGGGCCCTAGTAAACACCATATATTTT. It encodes CASSLGGALVNTIYF.